This T cell receptor beta chain was identified in a study of blood T cell repertoires in COVID-19. Study context: Sources were T cells, B-cell-depleted T cells, or PBMCs; the material itself was cDNA or gDNA.

Trimming stripped 7 bases from V and 5 bases from J, with 14 bases between. CDR3 length: 12 residues. Germline CDR1 SQVTM, CDR2 ANQGSEA. Original processing methods: Reference gene primer amplification yielded estimated nucleated cell counts. The data were produced by immunoSEQ multiplex PCR, yet TCRdb's version contains in-frame clones alone and is incomplete. That table gives V, J and clone size, and the DNA gave D and trimming. The data contain approximately 250,000 clones, roughly four fifths of them singletons. The study recruited people aged 18 to 89 years across approximately 25 US areas. All recovered Cohort 3 donors got two negative PCRs, got clearance, or saw symptom resolution. This clone was counted only a few times.

This TCR was sampled from a man aged 40-50 years who had recovered from COVID-19. Specimen: PBMCs or T cells enriched from blood (not recorded which). The rearrangement links TRBV29-1 to TRBJ2-5; D is perhaps TRBD1 (5 bases). The CDR3 DNA is TGCAGCGGCGCCCAGGGTTCGGAGACCCAGTACTTC. Its protein product is CSGAQGSETQYF.